These 29 T cell receptor beta chains were sequenced from one sample in a study of blood T cell repertoires in COVID-19. Sequencing used immunoSEQ multiplex PCR; TCRdb keeps in-frame clones, though not all of them. The table includes more than 300,000 clones, about 92% detected once. The specimen was PBMCs or T cells enriched from blood (not recorded which). Every receptor here comes from a woman between 25 and 40 years old who had recovered from COVID-19.

The J gene is TRBJ2-2, the V gene TRBV28; 10 bases are a match to TRBD2. Germline CDR1 MDHEN, CDR2 SYDVKM. This CDR3 region has 17 residues. V was pared by 5 bases and J by 2 bases, with 8 bases of the junction left unmatched. CDR3: CASSLPTSGYNTGELFF. CDR3 coding DNA: TGTGCCAGCAGTCTCCCGACTAGCGGGTATAACACCGGGGAGCTGTTTTTT. Full variable domain (rest looked up from reference TRBV28 and TRBJ2-2): DVKVTQSSRYLVKRTGEKVFLECVQDMDHENMFWYRQDPGLGLRLIYFSYDVKMKEKGDIPEGYSVSREKKERFSLILESASTNQTSMYLCASSLPTSGYNTGELFFGEGSRLTVL.

The V gene is TRBV6-2 or TRBV6-3, the J gene TRBJ2-1; 10 nucleotides line up with TRBD1. The CDR3 spans 15 residues. V shed 6 bases and J 6 bases; nucleotides not matched to a gene: 8. Per germline, CDR1 MNHEY and CDR2 SVGEGT. The CDR3 protein is CASSEDRGTGNEQFF. The CDR3 bases are TGTGCCAGCAGCGAGGACAGGGGGACGGGCAATGAGCAGTTCTTC.

The chain combines TRBV7-9 with TRBJ1-2; TRBD1 matches at 9 bases. Losses at the gene ends were 1 base for V and 14 bases for J; bases not matched to a gene: 2. CDR3 length: 11 residues. The V gene's germline CDR1 is SEHNR and CDR2 FQNEAQ (reference sequence). The CDR3 DNA sequence: TGTGCCAGCAGCTTAGGGGACAGGGTAACCTTC. It encodes CASSLGDRVTF.

The genes are TRBV7-3 and TRBJ2-3; the D gene is possibly TRBD1 (6 bases). V dropped 5 bases and J dropped 10 bases, with 13 bases sitting between them. Germline V gene sequence: CDR1 SGHTA, CDR2 FQGTGA. This CDR3 has 12 residues. CDR3 in DNA: TGTGCCAGCAGCCCCGGACAGAAGGCGCAGTATTTT. Residues: CASSPGQKAQYF.

The V gene is TRBV28, the J gene TRBJ1-4; 10 positions agree with TRBD1. CDR1 is MDHEN, CDR2 SYDVKM, per germline. The CDR3 loop spans 16 amino acids. V was clipped by 1 base and J by 7 bases; unmatched bases: 6. The CDR3 reads CASSLSSGTGVEKLFF. As DNA, the CDR3 is TGTGCCAGCAGTTTATCCTCCGGGACAGGGGTTGAAAAACTGTTTTTT.

The J gene is TRBJ2-2, the V gene TRBV11-3; 8 nucleotides line up with TRBD1. From germline, CDR1 is SGHNT and CDR2 YENEEA. The CDR3 has 17 residues. The V segment lost 4 bases and the J segment 6 bases; nucleotides outside the gene matches: 13. CDR3 sequence reads: CASSSTWIGQGAGELFF. Written as DNA, the CDR3 is TGTGCCAGCAGCTCCACGTGGATTGGACAGGGTGCCGGGGAGCTGTTTTTT.

This chain uses TRBV2 with TRBJ1-2; 8 positions match TRBD1. The junction had 5 bases not matched to a gene; V was cut back by 7 bases and J by 4 bases. CDR1 and CDR2 (germline): SNHLY, FYNNEI. This CDR3 comprises 13 residues. As DNA, the CDR3 is TGTGCCAGCAACCCAGGGGGCGTCTATGGCTACACCTTC. Translating gives CASNPGGVYGYTF.

The chain uses TRBV2 and TRBJ2-3; 8 bases are a match to TRBD2. The CDR3 length is 15 residues. J lost 2 bases, V lost 2 bases, and 3 bases had no gene match. The germline V gene has CDR1 SNHLY and CDR2 FYNNEI. CDR3 region: CASSELAGPTDTQYF. CDR3 DNA: TGTGCCAGCAGTGAACTAGCGGGCCCCACAGATACGCAGTATTTT.

The chain is built from TRBV11-3 and TRBJ2-1, with TRBD2 matching 10 bases. Germline V CDR1 and CDR2: SGHNT, YENEEA. This CDR3 comprises 16 residues. V lost 0 bases to trimming and J lost 6 bases; unmatched junction nucleotides: 5. DNA of the CDR3: TGTGCCAGCAGCTTAGACATAGCGGGAGGTGTCAATGAGCAGTTCTTC. It specifies CASSLDIAGGVNEQFF.

The chain links TRBV7-9 to TRBJ2-7; a weak D match, TRBD2 (5 bases). Germline V CDR1 and CDR2: SEHNR, FQNEAQ (reference sequence). V shed 3 bases and J shed 7 bases, with 13 bases lying between them. The CDR3 contains 13 residues. The CDR3 DNA is TGTGCCAGCAGCTTGACGGGAATGGGGGAGCAGTACTTC. Translation gives CASSLTGMGEQYF.

The genes are TRBV5-1 and TRBJ2-5; D gene unclear. Germline-derived CDR1 and CDR2 are SGHRS and YFSETQ. This CDR3 is 15 amino acids long. V dropped 0 bases and J dropped 5 bases, with 14 bases sitting between them. The CDR3 protein is CASSLAVLYSETQYF. CDR3 in DNA: TGCGCCAGCAGCTTGGCGGTCCTTTACTCCGAGACCCAGTACTTC.

The rearrangement uses TRBV7-9 and TRBJ2-6; the D is unclear. Germline assignment: CDR1 SEHNR and CDR2 FQNEAQ (reference sequence). The CDR3 totals 16 residues. The V and J ends lost 4 bases and 1 base respectively, with 11 bases between them. The DNA of the CDR3 is TGTGCCAGCAGCTCCGGCCTCGGGTCTGGGGCCAACGTCCTGACTTTC. Its translation: CASSSGLGSGANVLTF.

The genes are TRBV7-2 and TRBJ2-7; 9 nucleotides agree with TRBD1. CDR1 is SGHTA and CDR2 is FQGNSA in the germline V gene. The ends lost 5 bases at V and 2 bases at J; junction bases unmatched: 7. This CDR3 is built from 15 residues. The CDR3 protein is CASSLGTGFPYEQYF. CDR3 bases: TGTGCCAGCAGCCTAGGGACAGGGTTTCCCTACGAGCAGTACTTC.

This chain links TRBV2 with TRBJ1-2; no clear D gene. Germline CDR1 reads SNHLY; CDR2 reads FYNNEI. Trimming shortened V by 5 bases and J by 4 bases, and 5 bases separated the two germline ends. The CDR3 extends over 11 amino acids. CDR3 loop: CASSPLYGYTF. The DNA of the CDR3 is TGTGCCAGCAGTCCCCTCTATGGCTACACCTTC.

The J gene is TRBJ1-6, the V gene TRBV2, with TRBD1 matching 7 bases. With V trimmed by 5 bases and J by 14 bases, 12 bases remained unmatched. The CDR3 is made up of 14 amino acids. Germline V gene data show CDR1 as SNHLY and CDR2 as FYNNEI. Here the CDR3 reads CASSIGQAPATLHF. In nucleotides, the CDR3 is TGTGCCAGCAGTATTGGACAGGCCCCCGCAACCCTCCACTTT.

The chain combines TRBV5-6 with TRBJ1-1, with TRBD1 matching 11 bases. The V gene's germline CDR1 is SGHDT and CDR2 YYEEEE. V was pared by 4 bases and J by 0 bases, with 5 bases of the junction left unmatched. This CDR3 comprises 16 residues. This CDR3 reads CASSKRDRGLNTEAFF. CDR3 DNA sequence: TGTGCCAGCAGCAAAAGGGACAGGGGGTTGAACACTGAAGCTTTCTTT.

This chain's CDR3 is CASRQGAGNTGELFF. CDR3 DNA: TGTGCCAGTCGACAGGGGGCCGGTAACACCGGGGAGCTGTTTTTT. The chain joins TRBV19 to TRBJ2-2; TRBD1 matches at 10 bases. CDR3 size: 15 residues. In germline, CDR1 is LNHDA, CDR2 SQIVND (reference sequence). V was clipped by 8 bases and J by 2 bases; unmatched bases: 5.

The rearrangement uses TRBV14 and TRBJ2-7; possibly TRBD1 for D (5 bases). The CDR3 is 17 residues long. Germline-derived CDR1 and CDR2 are SGHDN and FVKESK. The V end lost 2 bases, the J end lost 3 bases, and 20 bases lay between the germline ends. This CDR3 is CASSQQRGQGSGYEQYF. DNA for the CDR3: TGTGCCAGCAGCCAACAAAGGGGTCAGGGTTCAGGCTACGAGCAGTACTTC.

The chain carries TRBV15 and TRBJ1-2; possible D gene TRBD1, 5 bases. Germline CDR1 is LNHNV and CDR2 is YYDKDF (reference sequence). V gave up 4 bases and J gave up 3 bases, with 15 bases separating them. The CDR3 consists of 15 residues. Here the CDR3 DNA reads TGTGCCACCAGCAAGTCGGTTGGGGGGGACTATGGCTACACCTTC. This encodes CATSKSVGGDYGYTF.

The V call is TRBV5-1, the J call TRBJ2-7, with 7 bases lining up with TRBD1. CDR3 length: 15 amino acids. The V segment lost 2 bases and the J segment 5 bases; nucleotides outside the gene matches: 10. Germline CDR1 SGHRS, CDR2 YFSETQ. The CDR3 region has the DNA TGCGCCAGCAGCTTATCCGGGACAGCTGTACACGAGCAGTACTTC. Protein: CASSLSGTAVHEQYF.

The V call is TRBV25-1, the J call TRBJ2-5; tentatively, D is TRBD1 (5 bases). Germline V lookup: CDR1 MGHDK, CDR2 SYGVNS. With 1 base removed from V and 0 bases from J, the gap between germline ends came to 9 bases. This CDR3 has 15 amino acids. CDR3 DNA sequence: TGTGCCAGCAGTGAATCGGCAGGGTACCAAGAGACCCAGTACTTC. Amino acid sequence: CASSESAGYQETQYF.

As concerns this clone: This sequence may be a read error, since a much larger clone differs from it by one base. Here the CDR3 reads CASSFLAGSYEQYF. The DNA for the CDR3 is TGTGCCAGCAGCTTCCTAGCGGGGTCCTACGAGCAGTACTTC. The chain couples TRBV7-9 to TRBJ2-7; 9 bases are shared with TRBD2. CDR1 and CDR2 from the germline V gene are SEHNR and FQNEAQ (reference sequence). With 3 bases clipped from V and 1 base from J, the junction kept 1 base outside the gene matches. This CDR3 comprises 14 residues.

The chain joins TRBV5-1 to TRBJ2-5; 14 bases agree with TRBD2. CDR1 and CDR2 from the germline V gene are SGHRS and YFSETQ. The CDR3 runs to 18 residues. V shed 4 bases and J 5 bases; nucleotides not matched to a gene: 13. CDR3 nucleotide sequence: TGCGCCAGCAGCCGCCAGGGACTAGCGGGGGCAGCTGGGGAGACCCAGTACTTC. Its translation: CASSRQGLAGAAGETQYF.

The CDR3 nucleotides are TGTGCCAGCAAGCAGGTCGATAATTCACCCCTCCACTTT. The encoded protein is CASKQVDNSPLHF. The chain couples TRBV3-1 (or the pseudogene TRBV3-2) to TRBJ1-6; D is unclear. V lost 7 bases, J lost 5 bases, and 9 bases lay in between. Germline assignment: CDR1 LGHDT and CDR2 YNNKEL (reference sequence). This CDR3 is 13 amino acids long.

CDR3 region: CASSYGGGVRGEQYF. The DNA of the CDR3 is TGTGCCAGCAGTTATGGCGGGGGAGTTAGAGGGGAGCAGTACTTC. V gene TRBV6-5 combines with J gene TRBJ2-7; 7 nucleotides align to TRBD2. V lost 3 bases, J lost 7 bases, and 12 bases stayed unmatched. CDR3 length: 15 residues. The V gene's germline CDR1 is MNHEY and CDR2 SVGAGI.

This clone showed up just once. The rearrangement joins TRBV2 to TRBJ1-2, with TRBD1 matching over 7 bases. The J segment lost 7 bases and the V segment lost 5 bases, leaving 10 bases of the junction unmatched. Germline CDR1 reads SNHLY; CDR2 reads FYNNEI. This CDR3 is built from 14 residues. The CDR3 sequence: CASSLKGGAGGYTF. CDR3 nucleotide sequence: TGTGCCAGCAGTCTAAAAGGGGGCGCGGGTGGCTACACCTTC.

V and J are TRBV6-5 and TRBJ2-1, with a possible D match to TRBD1 (6 bases). The ends were cut back, 6 bases at V and 9 bases at J, with 21 bases in the middle. Germline V gene sequence: CDR1 MNHEY, CDR2 SVGAGI. The CDR3 has 15 residues. DNA of the CDR3: TGTGCCAGCAGACACAGGGACGGTAGGTTTGCTGAGCAGTTCTTC. Encoded protein: CASRHRDGRFAEQFF.

The chain joins TRBV18 to TRBJ1-5; D gene unclear. Germline CDR1 is KGHSH and CDR2 is LQKENI. The CDR3 loop spans 14 amino acids. Trimming took off 4 bases at V and 0 bases at J, with 7 bases between the two ends. CDR3 bases: TGTGCCAGCTCACTCCAGGATAGCAATCAGCCCCAGCATTTT. Its protein is CASSLQDSNQPQHF.

This clone has just one count. One end of the junction varies from germline; a read error may be responsible. The rearrangement uses TRBV7-7 and TRBJ2-2, with 12 positions matching TRBD2. Germline values: CDR1 SSHAT, CDR2 FNYEAQ (reference sequence). The CDR3 runs 19 residues. In DNA, the CDR3 is TGTGCTAGCAGCTTGCTAGCGGGAGGGCCGGGCTCTGCATCCGGGGAGCTGTTTTTT. As protein: CASSLLAGGPGSASGELFF.